The 26 T cell receptor beta chains presented below share a single source sample, sequenced in a study of T cells in Graves' hyperthyroidism and ophthalmopathy (dated by TCRdb to between 2017 and 2020). To prepare the library, multiplex PCR was applied. TCRdb lists the instrument as Illumina HiSeq 2000. The TCR beta CDR3 regions were amplified from the RNA transcripts. A first-round RT-PCR of the TCR CDR3 used the HTBI primer set with the Qiagen OneStep RT-PCR kit. In TCRdb, the public reads were trimmed at Q25 with fastp and aligned with MiXCR, with productive beta chains retained. Identical CDR3 protein sequences are pooled into one entry, listed with their most common genes and DNA. This sample has some 500,000 distinct CDR3 sequences in its table, and 13% to 15% of those were observed once. Around 17% of the sample belongs to the ten largest clones. The sequenced sample consisted of blood. These receptors were collected from a woman under 30 with Graves' hyperthyroidism.

This clonotype has a count of ten or more. J is TRBJ2-3 and V is TRBV24-1; 8 bases agree with TRBD2. The CDR3 has 15 residues. With 4 bases clipped from V and 5 bases from J, the junction kept 7 bases outside the gene matches. Germline V gene data show CDR1 as KGHDR and CDR2 as SFDVKD. CDR3 in DNA: TGTGCCACCAGTGAGTCCCAGGGACTAGTAGATACGCAGTATTTT. Translation: CATSESQGLVDTQYF.

This clonotype showed up many times. This sequence joins TRBV20-1 and TRBJ2-7; TRBD2 is a possible D gene (6 bases). Germline values: CDR1 DFQATT, CDR2 SNEGSKA (reference sequence). The length of the CDR3 is 13 residues. CDR3 nucleotides: TGCAGTGCTAGCCGGGGACTCTCCGACGAGCAGTACGTC. Amino acid sequence: CSASRGLSDEQYV.

This clonotype has at least ten counts. The chain uses TRBV18 and TRBJ2-2, with no clear D. CDR3 length: 11 amino acids. CDR1 is KGHSH and CDR2 is LQKENI in the germline V gene. V was pared by 4 bases and J by 6 bases, with 3 bases between. CDR3 coding DNA: TGTGCCAGCTCACAACCCGGGGAGCTGTTTTTT. Protein: CASSQPGELFF.

This clonotype was counted a few times. J is TRBJ2-6 and V is TRBV30; D uncertain. Germline V lookup: CDR1 GTSNPN, CDR2 SVGIG (reference sequence). V was trimmed by 1 base and J by 1 base, leaving 5 bases between them. The CDR3 has 14 amino acids. DNA for the CDR3: TGTGCCTGGAGTGCCGTATCTGGGGCCAACGTCCTGACTTTC. The encoded protein is CAWSAVSGANVLTF.

This clonotype turned up a few times. The chain uses TRBV2 and TRBJ1-2; 7 bases fit TRBD1. Per the germline V gene, CDR1 is SNHLY and CDR2 is FYNNEI. V shed 3 bases and J 6 bases; nucleotides not matched to a gene: 13. This CDR3 is 16 amino acids long. The CDR3 region has the DNA TGTGCCAGCAGTGATGGTGTTGCAGGGGGGGCGAATGGCTACACCTTC. This encodes CASSDGVAGGANGYTF.

This clonotype has at least ten counts. The J gene is TRBJ2-7, the V gene TRBV12-3 or TRBV12-4; D is uncertain. Deletions cut 0 bases from V and 0 bases from J, with 6 bases between. This CDR3 is 14 amino acids long. CDR3 DNA: TGTGCCAGCAGTTTAGCGCACCCCTCCTACGAGCAGTACTTC. Translation gives CASSLAHPSYEQYF.

This clonotype was counted many times. The chain employs TRBV11-2 and TRBJ2-1; D might be TRBD2 (5 bases). Germline CDR1 is SGHAT and CDR2 is FQNNGV. This CDR3 comprises 11 residues. The V and J ends lost 3 bases and 10 bases respectively, with 7 bases between them. In DNA form, the CDR3 reads TGTGCCAGCAGCTTTAGCGCAGAGCAGTTCTTC. Translated: CASSFSAEQFF.

In its sample, this clonotype was seen many times. CDR3: CASSSQTGNQPQHF. CDR3 nucleotide sequence: TGTGCCAGCAGTTCTCAGACCGGCAATCAGCCCCAGCATTTT. V is TRBV27 and J is TRBJ1-5; D gene uncertain. Germline V lookup: CDR1 MNHEY, CDR2 SMNVEV (reference sequence). The CDR3 runs 14 residues. V gave up 4 bases and J gave up 2 bases, with 9 bases separating them.

The table lists this clonotype with many counts. This chain connects TRBV5-6 to TRBJ1-1, with 7 positions matching TRBD1. The CDR3 contains 17 residues. Trimming removed 4 bases from V and 0 bases from J; junction bases left unmatched: 12. Germline assignment: CDR1 SGHDT and CDR2 YYEEEE. The CDR3 DNA follows: TGTGCCAGCAGCCTAGGGGGCTTTTGGGGGATGAACACTGAAGCTTTCTTT. It codes for CASSLGGFWGMNTEAFF.

The chain uses TRBV20-1 and TRBJ2-7; TRBD2 is a possible D gene (6 bases). This CDR3 is 11 amino acids long. The germline V gene encodes CDR1 DFQATT and CDR2 SNEGSKA (reference sequence). The V end lost 5 bases, the J end lost 5 bases, and 10 bases lay between the germline ends. CDR3 DNA sequence: TGCAGTGCTGAACTAGCTGACGAGCAGTACGTC. Translation gives CSAELADEQYV.

This clonotype was counted at least ten times. V gene TRBV19 combines with J gene TRBJ2-3, with a weak D call TRBD2 (6 bases). The CDR3 is made up of 13 amino acids. Germline CDR1 and CDR2: LNHDA and SQIVND (reference sequence). Trimming stripped 7 bases from V and 0 bases from J, with 8 bases between. DNA for the CDR3: TGTGCCAGTACGGGGGTGAGCACAGATACGCAGTATTTT. It yields the protein CASTGVSTDTQYF.

The chain combines TRBV2 with TRBJ2-7; D not certain. Germline V CDR1 and CDR2: SNHLY, FYNNEI. V lost 2 bases and J lost 2, with 13 bases in between. CDR3 length: 15 amino acids. CDR3 DNA sequence: TGTGCCAGCAGTGAAATTTCTACTTATACCTACGAGCAGTACTTC. Translating gives CASSEISTYTYEQYF.

This clonotype was observed many times. J is TRBJ2-5 and V is TRBV7-9, with 7 bases that match TRBD1. The CDR3 contains 15 residues. Germline CDR1 reads SEHNR; CDR2 reads FQNEAQ (reference sequence). Trimming cost V 2 bases and J 3 bases; bases outside gene matches: 6. The CDR3 bases are TGTGCCAGCAGCTTAACCTGGGGACAGAAAGAGACCCAGTACTTC. This codes for CASSLTWGQKETQYF.

This chain links TRBV20-1 with TRBJ1-2; 8 bases line up with TRBD1. Looked up from germline, CDR1 is DFQATT and CDR2 is SNEGSKA (reference sequence). This CDR3 is built from 12 residues. Here the CDR3 reads CGVGQGYYGYTF. The CDR3 region has the DNA TGCGGTGTCGGACAGGGCTACTATGGCTACACCTTC.

This clonotype has ten or more counts. The rearrangement links TRBV12-3 or TRBV12-4 to TRBJ1-4, with 7 bases lining up with TRBD1. After removal of 6 bases from V and 8 bases from J, the junction contained 9 bases not matched to a gene. The CDR3 consists of 14 residues. The CDR3 nucleotides read TGTGCCAGCAGAAAGAGACAGGGTGGGGAAAAACTGTTTTTT. Protein: CASRKRQGGEKLFF.

As for this clonotype: One junction end does not reproduce the germline sequence, and a read error may be involved. The V call is TRBV5-1, the J call TRBJ1-2; 7 bases map to TRBD1. Germline CDR1 reads SGHRS; CDR2 reads YFSETQ. The CDR3 is made up of 15 amino acids. The CDR3 is CASSPSGTELYDYTF. In nucleotides, the CDR3 is TGCGCCAGCAGCCCCTCCGGGACAGAACTCTATGACTACACCTTC.

This clonotype has at least ten counts. The rearrangement links TRBV2 to TRBJ2-1; 11 bases are shared with TRBD2. CDR1 and CDR2 (germline): SNHLY, FYNNEI. This CDR3 is built from 16 residues. The J segment lost 7 bases and the V segment lost 8 bases, leaving 13 bases of the junction unmatched. The DNA for the CDR3 is TGTGCCAGCGGGGGGGCAAGACTAGCGGGATTGAATGAGCAGTTCTTC. Amino acid sequence: CASGGARLAGLNEQFF.

The genes are TRBV7-9 and TRBJ2-2; no clear D. CDR1 is SEHNR and CDR2 is FQNEAQ in the germline V gene (reference sequence). CDR3 length equals 15 residues. The V end was cut by 5 bases, the J end by 6 bases, with 16 bases between. CDR3: CASSTRDVTAGELFF. In DNA, the CDR3 is TGTGCCAGCAGCACCAGAGATGTAACCGCCGGGGAGCTGTTTTTT.

J is TRBJ1-1 and V is TRBV5-1; no clear D. The CDR3 is 20 residues long. The germline V gene has CDR1 SGHRS and CDR2 YFSETQ. The V gene lost 4 bases and the J gene lost 0 bases, with 28 bases spanning the gap. CDR3 nucleotide sequence: TGCGCCAGCAGCGCCTATCATGACGGAGGACCGACGGAGGTGAACACTGAAGCTTTCTTT. The encoded protein is CASSAYHDGGPTEVNTEAFF.

Many counts were recorded for this clonotype. This chain connects TRBV3-1 to TRBJ2-1; tentatively, D is TRBD1 (5 bases). Germline loops: CDR1 LGHDT, CDR2 YNNKEL (reference sequence). V lost 0 bases to trimming and J lost 2 bases, with 8 bases between them. The CDR3 consists of 15 residues. Written as DNA, the CDR3 is TGTGCCAGCAGCCAAGACCCAGGGCCCTACAATGAGCAGTTCTTC. As protein: CASSQDPGPYNEQFF.

This clonotype appeared a single time. This may stem from a read error, because a much larger clone lies one nucleotide away. The rearrangement links TRBV6-5 to TRBJ1-2; D unclear. The CDR3 consists of 14 residues. Germline assignment: CDR1 MNHEY and CDR2 SVGAGI. This chain's CDR3 is CASSYGRENYGCTF. DNA for the CDR3: TGTGCCAGCAGTTACGGACGGGAAAACTATGGCTGCACCTTC.

This clonotype was found a few times. The CDR3 here is CASSSQFNQPQHF. CDR3 in DNA: TGTGCCAGCAGCTCTCAGTTCAATCAGCCCCAGCATTTT. The rearrangement joins TRBV7-9 to TRBJ1-5, with unresolved D. The CDR3 is made up of 13 amino acids. CDR1 and CDR2 from the germline V gene are SEHNR and FQNEAQ (reference sequence). V gave up 4 bases and J gave up 3 bases, with 7 bases separating them.

This clonotype showed up just a few times. The CDR3 DNA reads as TGTGCCAGTAGCCAGGACACCGGATGGAATGGCTACACCTTC. It codes for CASSQDTGWNGYTF. The chain employs TRBV19 and TRBJ1-2; D is possibly TRBD1 (5 bases). CDR1 and CDR2 from the germline V gene are LNHDA and SQIVND (reference sequence). The CDR3 covers 14 residues. The V end was cut by 6 bases, the J end by 6 bases, with 17 bases between.

This clonotype turned up a few times. The chain recombines TRBV6-2 or TRBV6-3 with TRBJ1-6, with D unresolved. Germline V CDR1 and CDR2: MNHEY, SVGEGT. The CDR3 consists of 12 residues. Trimming cost V 7 bases and J 4 bases, with 5 bases left between them. The CDR3 region has the DNA TGTGCCAGCAACTCTTATAATTCACCCCTCCACTTT. It translates to CASNSYNSPLHF.

This clonotype showed up many times. The chain is built from TRBV7-2 and TRBJ2-1; TRBD1 matches at 7 bases. Germline values: CDR1 SGHTA, CDR2 FQGNSA. The CDR3 consists of 17 residues. V lost 1 base, J lost 2 bases, and 8 bases stayed unmatched. CDR3 coding DNA: TGTGCCAGCAGCTTAGACCAAGGGGGCGTCCCCTACAATGAGCAGTTCTTC. Amino acids: CASSLDQGGVPYNEQFF.

The chain has TRBV5-4 and TRBJ2-3; TRBD2 agrees at 7 bases. CDR1 SGHNT and CDR2 YYREEE come from the germline V gene (reference sequence). The junction had 16 bases not matched to a gene; V was cut back by 4 bases and J by 2 bases. The CDR3 is 18 residues long. This CDR3 reads CASSLLAGDLTNTDTQYF. CDR3 in DNA: TGTGCCAGCAGCCTCCTTGCGGGAGACCTAACAAACACAGATACGCAGTATTTT.